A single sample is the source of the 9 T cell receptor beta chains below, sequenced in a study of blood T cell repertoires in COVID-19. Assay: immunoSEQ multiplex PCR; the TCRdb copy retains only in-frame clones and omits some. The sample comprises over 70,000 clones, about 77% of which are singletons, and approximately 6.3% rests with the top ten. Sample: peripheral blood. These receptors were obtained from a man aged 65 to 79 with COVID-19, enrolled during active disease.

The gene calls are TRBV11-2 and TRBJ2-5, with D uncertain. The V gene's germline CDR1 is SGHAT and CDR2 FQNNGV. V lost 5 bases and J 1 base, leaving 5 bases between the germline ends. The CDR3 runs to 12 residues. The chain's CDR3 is CASSRAQETQYF. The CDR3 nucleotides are TGTGCCAGCAGCCGAGCCCAAGAGACCCAGTACTTC.

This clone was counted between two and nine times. CDR3 nucleotide sequence: TGTGCCAGCAGCCCACAGGGTGACTATGGCTACACCTTC. It is translated as CASSPQGDYGYTF. This chain joins TRBV6-2 or TRBV6-3 and TRBJ1-2, with D perhaps TRBD1 (6 bases). Trimming left V 6 bases short and J 3 bases short, with 11 bases between. This CDR3 is 13 amino acids long. Germline V CDR1 and CDR2: MNHEY, SVGEGT.

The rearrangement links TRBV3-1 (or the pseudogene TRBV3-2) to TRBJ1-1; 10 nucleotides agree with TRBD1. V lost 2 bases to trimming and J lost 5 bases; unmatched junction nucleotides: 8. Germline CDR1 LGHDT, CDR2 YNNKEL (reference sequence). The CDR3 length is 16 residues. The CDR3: CASSQHPGQGRTEAFF. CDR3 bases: TGTGCCAGCAGCCAACATCCGGGACAGGGGAGGACTGAAGCTTTCTTT.

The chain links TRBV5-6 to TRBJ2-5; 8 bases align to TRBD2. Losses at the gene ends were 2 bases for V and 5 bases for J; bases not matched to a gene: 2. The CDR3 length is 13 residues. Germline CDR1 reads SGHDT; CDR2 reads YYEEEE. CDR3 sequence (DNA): TGTGCCAGCAGCTTAGTAGCGGGGGAGACCCAGTACTTC. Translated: CASSLVAGETQYF. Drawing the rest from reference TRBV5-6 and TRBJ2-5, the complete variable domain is DAGVTQSPTHLIKTRGQQVTLRCSPKSGHDTVSWYQQALGQGPQFIFQYYEEEERQRGNFPDRFSGHQFPNYSSELNVNALLLGDSALYLCASSLVAGETQYFGPGTRLLVL.

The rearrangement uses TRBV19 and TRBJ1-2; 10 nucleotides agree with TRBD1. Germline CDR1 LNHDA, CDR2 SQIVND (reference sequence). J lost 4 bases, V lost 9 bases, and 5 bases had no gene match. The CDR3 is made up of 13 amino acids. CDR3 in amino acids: CASRDRGLYGYTF. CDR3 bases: TGTGCCAGCCGGGACAGGGGCCTCTATGGCTACACCTTC. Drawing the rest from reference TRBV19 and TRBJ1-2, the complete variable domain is DGGITQSPKYLFRKEGQNVTLSCEQNLNHDAMYWYRQDPGQGLRLIYYSQIVNDFQKGDIAEGYSVSREKKESFPLTVTSAQKNPTAFYLCASRDRGLYGYTFGSGTRLTVV.

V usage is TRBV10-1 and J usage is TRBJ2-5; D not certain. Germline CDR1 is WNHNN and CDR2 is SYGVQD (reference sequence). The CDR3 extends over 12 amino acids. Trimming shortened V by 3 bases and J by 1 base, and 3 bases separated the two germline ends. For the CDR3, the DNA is TGCGCCAGCAGTGACAGCCAAGAGACCCAGTACTTC. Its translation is CASSDSQETQYF.

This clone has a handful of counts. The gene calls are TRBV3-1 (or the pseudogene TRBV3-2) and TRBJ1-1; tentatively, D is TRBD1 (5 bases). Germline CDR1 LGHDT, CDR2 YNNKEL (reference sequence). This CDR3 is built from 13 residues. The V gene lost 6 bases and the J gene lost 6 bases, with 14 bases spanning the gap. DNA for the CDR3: TGTGCCAGCAGTCTACGGGGGAGGTCTGAAGCTTTCTTT. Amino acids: CASSLRGRSEAFF.

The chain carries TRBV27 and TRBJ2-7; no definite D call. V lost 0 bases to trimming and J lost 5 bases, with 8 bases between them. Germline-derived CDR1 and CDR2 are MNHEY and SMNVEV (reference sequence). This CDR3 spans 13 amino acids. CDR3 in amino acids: CASSLSRVHEQYF. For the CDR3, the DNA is TGTGCCAGCAGTTTATCTCGGGTACACGAGCAGTACTTC.

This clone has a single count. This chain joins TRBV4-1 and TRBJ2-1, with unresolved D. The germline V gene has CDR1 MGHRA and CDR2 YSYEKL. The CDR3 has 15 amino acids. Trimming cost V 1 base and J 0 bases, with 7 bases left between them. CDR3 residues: CASSQGLSSYNEQFF. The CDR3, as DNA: TGCGCCAGCAGCCAAGGTCTAAGCTCCTACAATGAGCAGTTCTTC.